This T cell receptor beta chain emerged from a study of shared clonotypes between healthy human individuals. Across the whole study: The study enrolled two women and a few men aged 18 to 49. Overall study findings and caveats: Naive subsets usually exceeded memory subsets in estimated richness. The low donor count limited represented genetic and exposure-history diversity.

Worth noting for this clone: Its antigen is unknown.

The CDR3 contains 15 residues. V gave up 6 bases and J gave up 6 bases; unmatched junction bases: 8. Germline CDR1 and CDR2: SNHLY and FYNNEI. For each subset, genomic DNA was distributed in equal portions over several immunoSEQ plates. Repertoires were generated with immunoSEQ multiplex PCR, while TCRdb's copy carries only in-frame clones and drops some. The sample records about 2.3 million clones, just under 95% being singletons. Input material: naive CD4+ T cells from PBMCs. The subset was: CD45RA+ positively selected. The chain links TRBV2 to TRBJ2-3; 11 nucleotides align to TRBD2. The TCR sequence derives from a man aged 18 to 30 in good health. Some clones in this sample may be carry-over from other donors' samples. The CDR3 region is CASSLLAGELDTQYF. The CDR3 nucleotides read TGTGCCAGCAGCCTACTAGCGGGAGAGTTGGATACGCAGTATTTT.